A single sample is the source of the 24 T cell receptor beta chains below, sequenced in a study of PD-1 blockade in classical Hodgkin lymphoma. Assay used: immunoSEQ multiplex PCR; TCRdb lists only in-frame clones, some missing. This sample has about 85,000 clones, with 80% to 95% found just once. All trial patients relapsed after autologous stem cell transplantation. Sample: peripheral blood mononuclear cells (PBMCs), taken before the second cycle of nivolumab. The receptor source for this set is a human donor with classical Hodgkin lymphoma.

J is TRBJ2-7 and V is TRBV7-9, with 7 nucleotides matching TRBD2. The CDR3 extends over 15 amino acids. The junction had 4 bases not matched to a gene; V was cut back by 0 bases and J by 2 bases. CDR1 is SEHNR and CDR2 is FQNEAQ in the germline V gene (reference sequence). The CDR3 DNA is TGTGCCAGCAGCTTAGCTAGCGGGTTTACCTACGAGCAGTACTTC. Translation: CASSLASGFTYEQYF.

This chain links TRBV5-1 with TRBJ1-5; D might be TRBD1 (5 bases). The CDR3 is 15 residues long. V was pared by 4 bases and J by 2 bases, with 13 bases between. CDR1 is SGHRS, CDR2 YFSETQ, per germline. Here the CDR3 reads CASSEGNSGNQPQHF. The CDR3 DNA sequence: TGCGCCAGCAGCGAGGGGAATTCCGGCAATCAGCCCCAGCATTTT. The full variable domain, completed using reference TRBV5-1 and TRBJ1-5, is KAGVTQTPRYLIKTRGQQVTLSCSPISGHRSVSWYQQTPGQGLQFLFEYFSETQRNKGNFPGRFSGRQFSNSRSEMNVSTLELGDSALYLCASSEGNSGNQPQHFGDGTRLSIL.

The rearrangement links TRBV7-9 to TRBJ2-5; TRBD1 agrees at 10 bases. Germline V gene sequence: CDR1 SEHNR, CDR2 FQNEAQ (reference sequence). There are 14 residues in the CDR3. V shed 3 bases and J 4 bases; nucleotides not matched to a gene: 2. CDR3 loop: CASSLTGGGETQYF. CDR3 DNA sequence: TGTGCCAGCAGCTTGACAGGGGGCGGAGAGACCCAGTACTTC. Supplemented by reference TRBV7-9 and TRBJ2-5, the full variable domain reads DTGVSQNPRHKITKRGQNVTFRCDPISEHNRLYWYRQTLGQGPEFLTYFQNEAQLEKSRLLSDRFSAERPKGSFSTLEIQRTEQGDSAMYLCASSLTGGGETQYFGPGTRLLVL.

The rearrangement uses TRBV27 and TRBJ2-7; 8 bases align to TRBD1. This CDR3 contains 15 residues. CDR1 and CDR2 (germline): MNHEY, SMNVEV (reference sequence). With 2 bases clipped from V and 3 bases from J, the junction kept 6 bases outside the gene matches. Here the CDR3 reads CASSLTGTGYYEQYF. In nucleotides, the CDR3 is TGTGCCAGCAGTTTAACCGGGACAGGTTACTACGAGCAGTACTTC.

The sample holds one count of this clone. DNA for the CDR3: TGTGCCAGCAGCTTTGCCGAGGGACCCAGGACGACTGAAGCTTTCTTT. Protein product: CASSFAEGPRTTEAFF. The chain uses TRBV7-9 and TRBJ1-1; perhaps TRBD1 as D (5 bases). The CDR3 contains 16 residues. V was shortened by 3 bases and J by 5 bases, with 19 bases between the two germline ends. Per the germline V gene, CDR1 is SEHNR and CDR2 is FQNEAQ (reference sequence).

This clone was detected only once. This chain uses TRBV28 with TRBJ1-1; no firm D call. The V gene lost 6 bases and the J gene lost 3 bases, with 11 bases spanning the gap. Germline V gene sequence: CDR1 MDHEN, CDR2 SYDVKM. This CDR3 comprises 13 residues. The DNA for the CDR3 is TGTGCCAGCAGCTCACCGGGGTACACTGAAGCTTTCTTT. It yields the protein CASSSPGYTEAFF. The full variable domain, in which reference TRBV28 and TRBJ1-1 provide the parts outside the CDR3, is DVKVTQSSRYLVKRTGEKVFLECVQDMDHENMFWYRQDPGLGLRLIYFSYDVKMKEKGDIPEGYSVSREKKERFSLILESASTNQTSMYLCASSSPGYTEAFFGQGTRLTVV.

This chain links TRBV21-1 with TRBJ1-2; TRBD1 is taken as the D call from the table, unchecked against the DNA. TRBV21-1 counts as a pseudogene. The CDR3 length is 18 residues. The CDR3 here is CASSQGQGAPVSDYGYTF. In DNA form, the CDR3 reads TGTGCCAGCAGCCAGGGACAGGGGGCCCCTGTGAGCGACTATGGCTACACCTTC.

The V and J genes are TRBV5-6 and TRBJ2-5; a possible D gene is TRBD1 (6 bases). Deletions cut 2 bases from V and 2 bases from J, with 13 bases between. Germline CDR1 reads SGHDT; CDR2 reads YYEEEE. This CDR3 comprises 15 residues. The CDR3 loop reads CASSLTDRRQETQYF. The CDR3, as DNA: TGTGCCAGCAGCTTAACCGACAGGAGACAAGAGACCCAGTACTTC.

The genes are TRBV9 and TRBJ1-5; tentative D call: TRBD1 (6 bases). The germline gives CDR1 SGDLS, CDR2 YYNGEE. V was trimmed by 0 bases and J by 5 bases, leaving 12 bases between them. The CDR3 is made up of 15 amino acids. The CDR3 sequence: CASSVDGQSDQPQHF. The CDR3 DNA reads TGTGCCAGCAGCGTAGACGGACAGTCAGATCAGCCCCAGCATTTT.

The chain has TRBV27 and TRBJ1-2, with D perhaps matching TRBD1 (5 bases). V gave up 0 bases and J gave up 2 bases, with 7 bases separating them. Per germline, CDR1 MNHEY and CDR2 SMNVEV (reference sequence). This CDR3 is built from 14 residues. The CDR3 reads CASSLSAGNYGYTF. The CDR3 DNA reads as TGTGCCAGCAGTTTATCGGCAGGGAACTATGGCTACACCTTC.

This chain connects TRBV19 to TRBJ2-7, with TRBD1 identical over 7 bases. V lost 2 bases to trimming and J lost 1 base; unmatched junction nucleotides: 8. The CDR3 has 16 residues. Looked up from germline, CDR1 is LNHDA and CDR2 is SQIVND (reference sequence). CDR3 sequence reads: CASSITSRTGSYEQYF. Written as DNA, the CDR3 is TGTGCCAGTAGTATAACGTCCCGGACAGGATCCTACGAGCAGTACTTC.

This sequence joins TRBV5-4 and TRBJ2-7; 7 positions match TRBD2. CDR1 is SGHNT, CDR2 YYREEE, per germline (reference sequence). CDR3 length: 15 amino acids. J lost 2 bases, V lost 4 bases, and 9 bases had no gene match. The CDR3 sequence: CASSADGGSAYEQYF. Written as DNA, the CDR3 is TGTGCCAGCAGCGCCGACGGGGGGAGTGCCTACGAGCAGTACTTC. Together with reference TRBV5-4 and TRBJ2-7, the CDR3 gives the full variable domain: ETGVTQSPTHLIKTRGQQVTLRCSSQSGHNTVSWYQQALGQGPQFIFQYYREEENGRGNFPPRFSGLQFPNYSSELNVNALELDDSALYLCASSADGGSAYEQYFGPGTRLTVT.

The chain joins TRBV11-3 to TRBJ2-3, with TRBD1 matching 7 bases. Germline V CDR1 and CDR2: SGHNT, YENEEA. The CDR3 consists of 14 residues. With V trimmed by 5 bases and J by 1 base, 3 bases remained unmatched. The DNA of the CDR3 is TGTGCCAGCAGCATCGGACAGGGCACAGATACGCAGTATTTT. Translating gives CASSIGQGTDTQYF.

This chain connects TRBV5-1 to TRBJ2-7; D could derive from TRBD1 or TRBD2 (7 bases each). V lost 3 bases and J 0 bases, leaving 16 bases between the germline ends. This CDR3 has 16 residues. CDR1 is SGHRS and CDR2 is YFSETQ in the germline V gene. The CDR3 loop reads CASSSTQGRASYEQYF. CDR3 in DNA: TGCGCCAGCAGCTCAACACAGGGGAGGGCCTCCTACGAGCAGTACTTC.

CDR3 sequence reads: CAIGRPGGTGELFF. The CDR3 nucleotides are TGTGCCATAGGGCGTCCAGGGGGCACCGGGGAGCTGTTTTTT. The chain employs TRBV19 and TRBJ2-2; TRBD1 aligns across 7 bases. This CDR3 contains 14 residues. In germline, CDR1 is LNHDA, CDR2 SQIVND (reference sequence). Trimming took 10 bases from V and 4 from J; bases not matched to a gene: 9.

The chain joins TRBV6-5 to TRBJ2-5; D call uncertain. This CDR3 contains 14 residues. V lost 0 bases, J lost 5 bases, and 10 bases lay in between. Germline loops: CDR1 MNHEY, CDR2 SVGAGI. The CDR3 region has the DNA TGTGCCAGCAGTTACTCAGGAACTGGGGAGACCCAGTACTTC. Its translation is CASSYSGTGETQYF.

This chain connects TRBV19 to TRBJ1-2, with D possibly matching TRBD1 (5 bases). Trimming cost V 4 bases and J 4 bases, with 10 bases left between them. This CDR3 has 13 residues. Looked up from germline, CDR1 is LNHDA and CDR2 is SQIVND (reference sequence). CDR3 region: CASSTGQSYGYTF. The CDR3, as DNA: TGTGCCAGTAGTACGGGGCAGAGCTATGGCTACACCTTC.

The chain recombines TRBV7-9 with TRBJ2-2; tentatively, D is TRBD1 (6 bases). The V end lost 5 bases, the J end lost 7 bases, and 14 bases lay between the germline ends. There are 14 residues in the CDR3. The germline CDR1 and CDR2 sequences are SEHNR and FQNEAQ (reference sequence). The CDR3 here is CASSPQGSVGELFF. In nucleotides, the CDR3 is TGTGCCAGCAGCCCCCAGGGGAGTGTCGGGGAGCTGTTTTTT.

V is TRBV29-1 and J is TRBJ2-3; 10 bases are shared with TRBD2. CDR1 and CDR2 (germline): SQVTM, ANQGSEA. The CDR3 totals 15 residues. The V and J ends lost 3 bases and 4 bases, in that order; junction bases with no gene match: 7. The CDR3 DNA reads as TGCAGCGTTGACGGGCGAGCGGGAGGGGCAGATACGCAGTATTTT. Protein sequence: CSVDGRAGGADTQYF.

With respect to this clone: At one of its ends the junction is not consistent with the germline gene, which may arise from a read error. The chain employs TRBV5-6 and TRBJ2-7, with D perhaps matching TRBD1 (6 bases). The CDR3 runs 16 residues. The V gene's germline CDR1 is SGHDT and CDR2 YYEEEE. CDR3 residues: CARSSGSRTDTYEQYF. The CDR3 region has the DNA TGTGCCCGCAGCTCCGGGTCGCGGACAGACACCTACGAGCAGTACTTC.

This rearrangement joins TRBV21-1 to TRBJ2-7; TRBD1 was called by the table and not checked on the DNA. TRBV21-1 is noted as a pseudogene. The CDR3 has 16 amino acids. The CDR3 spells CASSKRYGTGVLEQYF. Written as DNA, the CDR3 is TGTGCCAGCAGCAAACGGTACGGGACAGGGGTGCTCGAGCAGTACTTC.

The V call is TRBV28, the J call TRBJ1-6; D not certain. This CDR3 has 13 residues. Germline V gene sequence: CDR1 MDHEN, CDR2 SYDVKM. V was shortened by 5 bases and J by 9 bases, with 11 bases between the two germline ends. CDR3 nucleotide sequence: TGTGCCAGCAGTGAGAGTAAGGGTTCACCCCTCCACTTT. It encodes CASSESKGSPLHF.

The chain recombines TRBV29-1 with TRBJ2-7, with TRBD1 as a possible D gene (5 bases). Per germline, CDR1 SQVTM and CDR2 ANQGSEA. The CDR3 covers 12 residues. Trimming shortened V by 4 bases and J by 2 bases, and 9 bases separated the two germline ends. The CDR3 loop is CSVGGGTYEQYF. Written as DNA, the CDR3 is TGCAGCGTTGGGGGCGGTACCTACGAGCAGTACTTC.

In its sample, this clone was seen once. The chain is built from TRBV19 and TRBJ2-3; D not certain. The CDR3 extends over 16 amino acids. Germline assignment: CDR1 LNHDA and CDR2 SQIVND (reference sequence). Trimming cost V 5 bases and J 3 bases, with 18 bases left between them. The CDR3 loop reads CASSVDLGVGTDTQYF. CDR3 bases: TGTGCCAGTAGTGTGGACCTCGGCGTGGGTACAGATACGCAGTATTTT.